The entry below describes one T cell receptor (beta chain). This clonotype was found many times. No antigen is known for it. The input lacks base qualities; no much larger clone sits a single base away. Measured from the cysteine to the phenylalanine, the CDR3 is 14 residues long. Only the CDR3 DNA stays, 42 bases, in frame from base 1. According to the germline V gene, CDR1 reads SGHTA and CDR2 reads FQGTGA. V is pruned by 5 bases and J by 8 bases, leaving 9 bases of the junction without a gene match. Ophthalmopathy patients had moderately to severely active disease, with a Clinical Activity Score of 3 or more, a NOSPECS grade of 4 or more, and a disease duration of less than 3 months. The study excluded patients with uncontrolled infections, other autoimmune diseases, pregnancy or lactation. Diagnoses were based on clinical symptoms, serum thyroxine and TRAb, thyroid ultrasound and orbital computed tomography. Ficoll-Paque density gradient centrifugation was used to isolate PBMCs from approximately 10 ml of fresh peripheral blood. Trizol reagent was used to extract total RNA, and RNA quality was then checked on an Agilent 2100 Bioanalyzer.

This sample was taken from a study of T cells in Graves' hyperthyroidism and ophthalmopathy (dated by TCRdb to the late 2010s). Some background on the complete study: Peripheral blood was collected at initial diagnosis, before any treatment. To identify TCR V-J signatures that set the groups apart, the researchers used a discovery cohort of about a hundred patients, made up of 40 to 45 with Graves' ophthalmopathy and 55 to 65 with stable Graves' hyperthyroidism. Prospective prediction of ophthalmopathy was tested in an independent validation cohort consisting of roughly 19 hyperthyroidism patients and approximately 16 patients who later progressed to ophthalmopathy. The approximately 90 discovery patients were randomly split 7:3 into training and test sets. The study also compared thyroid tissue and blood T-cell repertoires from five or six Graves' hyperthyroidism patients. After blood sampling, hyperthyroidism patients were treated with methimazole at a starting dose of 30 mg daily, and ophthalmopathy patients were treated with high-dose intravenous methylprednisolone. According to the paper, TCR Vbeta CDR3 sequencing was carried out on 135 peripheral blood samples, which came from fewer than 50 ophthalmopathy, 75 to 80 hyperthyroidism and 17 progressor patients.

General findings and caveats noted by the study authors: Ophthalmopathy was separated from stable hyperthyroidism by a 13 V-J signature model, with 85% to 90% sensitivity and roughly 81% specificity obtained in cross-validation and 80%/75% obtained in testing. During validation, the model predicted progression to ophthalmopathy a median of approximately 6 months ahead of onset, with more than 55% sensitivity and 72% to 80% specificity. Most expanded thyroid clonotypes (frequency above 0.001) were also detected in blood, a finding suggesting that blood repertoires may reflect thyroid immune responses. No statistical method was used to set the sample size in advance, and investigators knew the group allocation.

The TCR beta CDR3 regions were amplified from the RNA transcripts. A first-round RT-PCR of the TCR CDR3 used the HTBI primer set with the Qiagen OneStep RT-PCR kit. Libraries were constructed in a second round of multiplex PCR, after which size selection and purification were performed. Paired-end sequencing of the libraries was performed with 100 bp reads on an Illumina HiSeq2000. The study's processing was this. SOAPnuke was used to process the raw data, with reads discarded if the reads contained adapters or uncalled bases, had a mean Phred below 15, or lacked an exact constant-primer or identifier match. High-quality paired reads were merged with COPE v1.2.5, and unique nucleotide sequences were defined as clonotypes. Clonotypes were aligned to IMGT TRBV, TRBD and TRBJ reference segments using MiTCR v1.1. The analysis was restricted to V-J combinations with a frequency above 0.0001, which together covered 98% to 99.2% of the repertoires. The TCS score was defined as F50 (clonal expansion) divided by E x V (chaos), with BLOSUM62-based TCRdist calculated between CDR3 peptides within each V-J. Welch's t-statistics and random forest reduced some 510 V-J features to 13, which were used in a naive Bayes classifier (R e1071). TCRdb redid the processing of the public reads, applying fastp at Q25 and MiXCR, and retained in-frame beta chains. Each entry is one CDR3 protein sequence, shown with its most common DNA and genes. What appears here as the V and J calls and clone size reflects TCRdb's work, not the paper's. This sample holds 220,000 or so distinct CDR3 sequences; about 15% were observed only once. The ten largest make up more than 25% of the sample.

This sequence was found in a woman between 18 and 29 years old with Graves' ophthalmopathy. The V and J segments used are TRBV7-3 and TRBJ2-1; 7 middle bases align to TRBD1. What was sequenced was blood. The CDR3 corresponds to CASSLTTGHDEQFF. The nucleotide sequence reads TGTGCCAGCAGCCTGACGACAGGGCACGATGAGCAGTTCTTC. Reference TRBV7-3 and TRBJ2-1 proteins supply the regions before and after the CDR3; the full variable domain is: GAGVSQTPSNKVTEKGKYVELRCDPISGHTALYWYRQSLGQGPEFLIYFQGTGAADDSGLPNDRFFAVRPEGSVSTLKIQRTERGDSAVYLCASSLTTGHDEQFFGPGTRLTVL.